This paragraph reports one TCR beta chain. Its antigen is unidentified. In germline, CDR1 is MNHEY, CDR2 SVGAGI. The CDR3 is 13 amino acids. Trimming took off 7 bases at V and 0 bases at J, with 10 bases between the two ends. Time point specified: blood 4 weeks post-SBRT, at nephrectomy. The treatment: 15 Gy SBRT to primary tumor, nephrectomy 4 weeks later. Nephrectomy followed 15 Gy stereotactic body radiation by 4 weeks. Radiation-treated patients gave blood at baseline, week 2 and week 4. This sample is drawn from a study of radiation and T cells in renal cell carcinoma. Clones were read by immunoSEQ multiplex PCR, and TCRdb kept only the in-frame ones, dropping some. The sample lists some 44,000 clones; roughly four fifths were seen once. Study-wide results and limits: Pretreatment tumor biopsies were lacking, so baseline clonotypes are unknown. From baseline, blood top tumor clonotypes peaked at 2 weeks post-radiation.

This sequence was found in a woman aged 70-85 years with renal cell carcinoma. Sample: blood, taken from a patient whose treatment included radiotherapy and nephrectomy. The chain has TRBV6-5 and TRBJ2-7; weak D call: TRBD2 (6 bases). CDR3 amino acids: CASTSDSSYEQYF. The CDR3 DNA reads TGTGCCAGCACTAGCGACAGCTCCTACGAGCAGTACTTC.